A single sample gave rise to the 24 T cell receptor beta chains below, sequenced in a study of T cell responses to AZD1222 COVID-19 vaccine. Assay used: immunoSEQ multiplex PCR; TCRdb lists only in-frame clones, some missing. The sample includes approximately 60,000 clones, 84% of them seen just once. The specimen comprised peripheral blood, sampled on day 0 of AZD1222 vaccination. Receptors originate from an adult in good health.

The chain employs TRBV6-6 and TRBJ2-1, with 9 bases fitting TRBD1. V trimming: 6 bases; J trimming: 1 base; junction bases outside the gene matches: 4. CDR3 length equals 15 residues. In germline, CDR1 is MNHNY, CDR2 SVGAGI (reference sequence). CDR3 coding DNA: TGTGCCAGCAGCCGGGACAGGGAATCCTACAATGAGCAGTTCTTC. It yields the protein CASSRDRESYNEQFF.

The rearrangement uses TRBV7-9 and TRBJ2-1; D remains unclear. The CDR3 extends over 15 amino acids. Per the germline V gene, CDR1 is SEHNR and CDR2 is FQNEAQ (reference sequence). V dropped 4 bases and J dropped 5 bases, with 15 bases sitting between them. Here the CDR3 DNA reads TGTGCCAGCAGCTCCGACATCCTTGTCCACAATGAGCAGTTCTTC. Encoded protein: CASSSDILVHNEQFF.

Here the CDR3 DNA reads TGTGCCAGCAGGGCTAGCGGGAACACCGGGGAGCTGTTTTTT. Encoded protein: CASRASGNTGELFF. The chain is built from TRBV25-1 and TRBJ2-2; 7 positions match TRBD2. The CDR3 loop spans 14 amino acids. The trim removed 6 bases at V and 1 base at J, leaving 2 bases unmatched. The V gene's germline CDR1 is MGHDK and CDR2 SYGVNS.

The V gene is TRBV6-2 or TRBV6-3, the J gene TRBJ1-1; weak D call: TRBD1 (5 bases). The CDR3 is made up of 14 amino acids. CDR1 and CDR2 from the germline V gene are MNHEY and SVGEGT. V was clipped by 0 bases and J by 1 base, with 6 bases between them. CDR3 region: CASSYSTANTEAFF. CDR3 nucleotide sequence: TGTGCCAGCAGTTACTCGACAGCGAACACTGAAGCTTTCTTT.

The chain is built from TRBV27 and TRBJ2-7; D perhaps matches TRBD2 (5 bases). This CDR3 is built from 13 residues. With 2 bases removed from V and 4 bases from J, the gap between germline ends came to 9 bases. CDR1 is MNHEY, CDR2 SMNVEV, per germline (reference sequence). As DNA, the CDR3 is TGTGCCAGCAGTTTAGGACTTTCTTACGAGCAGTACGTC. Translation gives CASSLGLSYEQYV.

This chain uses TRBV11-3 with TRBJ2-1; TRBD2 matches at 12 bases. The germline CDR1 and CDR2 sequences are SGHNT and YENEEA. The V and J ends lost 4 bases and 9 bases, in that order; junction bases with no gene match: 7. This CDR3 is built from 15 residues. The CDR3 protein is CASSSRLAGAREQFF. The CDR3, as DNA: TGTGCCAGCAGCTCCAGACTAGCGGGAGCTCGTGAGCAGTTCTTC.

The rearrangement uses TRBV3-1 (or the pseudogene TRBV3-2) and TRBJ1-2; 9 bases are shared with TRBD1. J gave up 2 bases and V 2 bases, and 9 bases lay outside the gene matches. There are 17 residues in the CDR3. Per the germline V gene, CDR1 is LGHDT and CDR2 is YNNKEL (reference sequence). The CDR3 DNA is TGTGCCAGCAGCCAACCTGATACCGGGACAGGGAACTATGGCTACACCTTC. It specifies CASSQPDTGTGNYGYTF.

The rearrangement links TRBV6-5 to TRBJ1-2; 7 bases align to TRBD1. Trimming took 5 bases from V and 7 from J; bases not matched to a gene: 13. The germline gives CDR1 MNHEY, CDR2 SVGAGI. The CDR3 has 15 amino acids. The CDR3 sequence: CASSLSQGPTLGYTF. For the CDR3, the DNA is TGTGCCAGCAGTCTATCACAGGGGCCCACTCTTGGCTACACCTTC.

The chain has TRBV5-5 and TRBJ1-5, with unresolved D. CDR1 and CDR2 from the germline V gene are SGHKS and YYEKEE (reference sequence). Between the trimmed V and J ends, which lost 2 bases and 0 bases, there was a span of 6 bases. The CDR3 spans 14 residues. The CDR3 loop reads CASSFGDSNQPQHF. The CDR3 coding sequence is TGTGCCAGCAGCTTCGGGGATAGCAATCAGCCCCAGCATTTT.

CDR3 sequence: CASSYGLGISDTQYF. The CDR3 coding sequence is TGCGCCAGCAGCTATGGACTAGGTATCTCAGATACGCAGTATTTT. This chain uses TRBV5-1 with TRBJ2-3; TRBD2 matches at 7 bases. V trimming: 3 bases; J trimming: 4 bases; junction bases outside the gene matches: 8. CDR1 is SGHRS, CDR2 YFSETQ, per germline. CDR3 length: 15 residues.

This clone was observed once. The gene calls are TRBV6-5 and TRBJ1-2, with a possible D match to TRBD1 (6 bases). CDR1 is MNHEY and CDR2 is SVGAGI in the germline V gene. The CDR3 runs 14 residues. V was pared by 6 bases and J by 2 bases, with 13 bases between. The CDR3 protein is CASRVGQLNYGYTF. DNA for the CDR3: TGTGCCAGCAGGGTCGGACAGTTAAACTATGGCTACACCTTC.

This clone was counted only a few times. The chain carries TRBV5-4 and TRBJ2-1, with TRBD2 identical over 10 bases. V lost 0 bases and J lost 6; bases outside the gene matches: 9. Germline lookup yields CDR1 SGHNT and CDR2 YYREEE (reference sequence). This CDR3 is 17 amino acids long. CDR3 DNA: TGTGCCAGCAGCTTGGGGACAGCGGGAGGGACTTTCAATGAGCAGTTCTTC. Translation gives CASSLGTAGGTFNEQFF. Combining the CDR3 with reference TRBV5-4 and TRBJ2-1 gives the whole variable domain ETGVTQSPTHLIKTRGQQVTLRCSSQSGHNTVSWYQQALGQGPQFIFQYYREEENGRGNFPPRFSGLQFPNYSSELNVNALELDDSALYLCASSLGTAGGTFNEQFFGPGTRLTVL.

The rearrangement links TRBV11-3 to TRBJ2-1, with D possibly matching TRBD1 (5 bases). Germline assignment: CDR1 SGHNT and CDR2 YENEEA. Trimming took 2 bases from V and 6 from J, leaving 14 bases between them. This CDR3 comprises 15 residues. CDR3 bases: TGTGCCAGCAGCTTAAGCCCCGATCAGGGCAATGAGCAGTTCTTC. Amino acid sequence: CASSLSPDQGNEQFF.

The chain is built from TRBV5-1 and TRBJ1-4; TRBD1 is a possible D gene (5 bases). The V and J ends lost 4 bases and 3 bases respectively, with 16 bases between them. Germline CDR1 and CDR2: SGHRS and YFSETQ. The CDR3 extends over 16 amino acids. CDR3 sequence: CASSTGHSTANEKLFF. For the CDR3, the DNA is TGCGCCAGCAGCACCGGACACAGCACGGCTAATGAAAAACTGTTTTTT.

The chain joins TRBV7-2 to TRBJ1-5; unclear D gene. The ends were cut back, 7 bases at V and 2 bases at J, with 9 bases in the middle. Germline assignment: CDR1 SGHTA and CDR2 FQGNSA. The CDR3 loop spans 13 amino acids. The CDR3 reads CASTYNRNQPQHF. CDR3 nucleotides: TGTGCCAGCACCTACAACCGCAATCAGCCCCAGCATTTT.

V and J are TRBV6-5 and TRBJ2-7, with 7 positions matching TRBD2. Germline-derived CDR1 and CDR2 are MNHEY and SVGAGI. With V trimmed by 0 bases and J by 6 bases, 5 bases remained unmatched. The CDR3 spans 14 residues. CDR3 sequence reads: CASSYSWEGGEQYF. As DNA, the CDR3 is TGTGCCAGCAGTTACTCGTGGGAGGGCGGCGAGCAGTACTTC.

This clone came up a few times. The rearrangement uses TRBV7-2 and TRBJ2-7, with 7 bases aligning to TRBD1. The V gene end was trimmed by 3 bases and the J gene end by 0 bases; junction bases not matched to a gene: 2. Germline V gene data show CDR1 as SGHTA and CDR2 as FQGNSA. This CDR3 has 14 amino acids. The CDR3 nucleotides read TGTGCCAGCAGCTTGGACAGGAGCTCCTACGAGCAGTACTTC. This gives the protein CASSLDRSSYEQYF.

This clone has at least ten counts. J is TRBJ1-2 and V is TRBV4-1; 7 nucleotides line up with TRBD1. The ends lost 1 base at V and 7 bases at J; junction bases unmatched: 6. CDR3 length: 14 residues. CDR1 is MGHRA and CDR2 is YSYEKL in the germline V gene. CDR3 DNA sequence: TGCGCCAGCAGCCAAGGACAGGGACCTCTTGGCTACACCTTC. This sequence encodes CASSQGQGPLGYTF.

The chain combines TRBV12-3 or TRBV12-4 with TRBJ1-1, with D tentatively TRBD1 (6 bases). This CDR3 has 13 amino acids. Trimming removed 4 bases at V and 4 bases at J, with 10 bases between. For the CDR3, the DNA is TGTGCCAGCAGTTGGGGGCCGGGCACTGAAGCTTTCTTT. Translating gives CASSWGPGTEAFF.

This clone was recorded once. The CDR3 loop reads CASTRSRNEQFF. The CDR3 region has the DNA TGTGCCAGCACACGCAGTCGTAATGAGCAGTTCTTC. The chain employs TRBV2 and TRBJ2-1; D ambiguous. The CDR3 has 12 residues. Germline CDR1 reads SNHLY; CDR2 reads FYNNEI. V was cut by 7 bases and J by 7 bases, with 11 bases left in between. Together with reference TRBV2 and TRBJ2-1, the CDR3 gives the full variable domain: EPEVTQTPSHQVTQMGQEVILRCVPISNHLYFYWYRQILGQKVEFLVSFYNNEISEKSEIFDDQFSVERPDGSNFTLKIRSTKLEDSAMYFCASTRSRNEQFFGPGTRLTVL.

This clone was picked up a small number of times. The chain employs TRBV28 and TRBJ2-3; D unclear. V was trimmed by 6 bases and J by 6 bases, leaving 7 bases between them. The CDR3 contains 11 residues. Per germline, CDR1 MDHEN and CDR2 SYDVKM. The CDR3 loop is CASSTEDTQYF. In DNA, the CDR3 is TGTGCCAGCAGCACTGAGGATACGCAGTATTTT. Looking up the rest from reference TRBV28 and TRBJ2-3 gives the full variable domain: DVKVTQSSRYLVKRTGEKVFLECVQDMDHENMFWYRQDPGLGLRLIYFSYDVKMKEKGDIPEGYSVSREKKERFSLILESASTNQTSMYLCASSTEDTQYFGPGTRLTVL.

The genes are TRBV7-2 and TRBJ1-1; D is uncertain. CDR1 SGHTA and CDR2 FQGNSA come from the germline V gene. This CDR3 has 14 amino acids. V shed 1 base and J shed 1 base, with 7 bases lying between them. The CDR3 sequence: CASSLGVGNTEAFF. The CDR3, as DNA: TGTGCCAGCAGCTTAGGAGTAGGGAACACTGAAGCTTTCTTT.

The chain's CDR3 is CASNGGTFSGELFF. The CDR3, as DNA: TGTGCCAGCAACGGCGGGACTTTTTCCGGGGAGCTGTTTTTT. V gene TRBV7-6 combines with J gene TRBJ2-2; weak D call: TRBD2 (6 bases). This CDR3 spans 14 amino acids. The V and J ends lost 7 bases and 6 bases respectively, with 15 bases between them. Germline V gene lookup returns CDR1 SGHVS and CDR2 FNYEAQ. The whole variable domain, filled in from reference TRBV7-6 and TRBJ2-2, reads GAGVSQSPRYKVTKRGQDVALRCDPISGHVSLYWYRQALGQGPEFLTYFNYEAQQDKSGLPNDRFSAERPEGSISTLTIQRTEQRDSAMYRCASNGGTFSGELFFGEGSRLTVL.

This chain links TRBV4-3 with TRBJ1-6, with D tentatively TRBD1 (6 bases). Germline V lookup: CDR1 LGHNA, CDR2 YSLEER. This CDR3 is 15 amino acids long. Trimming left V 6 bases short and J 7 bases short, with 16 bases between. CDR3 in amino acids: CASSPQGSINSPLHF. The CDR3 bases are TGCGCCAGCAGTCCTCAGGGGTCTATCAATTCACCCCTCCACTTT.